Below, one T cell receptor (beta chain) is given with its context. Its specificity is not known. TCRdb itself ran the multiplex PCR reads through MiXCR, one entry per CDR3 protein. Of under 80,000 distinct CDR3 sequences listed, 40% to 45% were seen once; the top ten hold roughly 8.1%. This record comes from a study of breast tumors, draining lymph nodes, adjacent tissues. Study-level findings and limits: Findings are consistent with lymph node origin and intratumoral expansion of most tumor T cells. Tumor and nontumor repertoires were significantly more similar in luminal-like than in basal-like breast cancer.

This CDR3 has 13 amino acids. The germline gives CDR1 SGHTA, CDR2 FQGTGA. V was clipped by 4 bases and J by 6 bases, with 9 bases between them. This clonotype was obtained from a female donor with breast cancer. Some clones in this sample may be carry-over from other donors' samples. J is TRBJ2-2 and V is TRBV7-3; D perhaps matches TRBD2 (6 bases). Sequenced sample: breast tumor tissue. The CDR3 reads CASSSLAAGELFF. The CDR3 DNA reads TGTGCCAGCAGCTCCTTAGCGGCCGGGGAGCTGTTTTTT.